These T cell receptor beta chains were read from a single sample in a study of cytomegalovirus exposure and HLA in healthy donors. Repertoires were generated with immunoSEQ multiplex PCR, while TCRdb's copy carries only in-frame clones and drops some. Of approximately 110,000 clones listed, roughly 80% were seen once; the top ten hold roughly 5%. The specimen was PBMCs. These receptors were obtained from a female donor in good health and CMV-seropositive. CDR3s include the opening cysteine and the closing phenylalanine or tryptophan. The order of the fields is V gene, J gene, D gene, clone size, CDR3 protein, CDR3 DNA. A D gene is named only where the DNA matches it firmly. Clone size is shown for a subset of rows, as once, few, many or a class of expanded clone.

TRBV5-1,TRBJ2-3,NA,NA,CASSLDGGETTDTQYF,TGCGCCAGCAGCTTGGATGGCGGGGAGACCACAGATACGCAGTATTTT
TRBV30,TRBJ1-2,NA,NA,CAWSVAHYGYTF,TGTGCCTGGAGTGTAGCGCACTATGGCTACACCTTC
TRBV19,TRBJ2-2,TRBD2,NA,CASSRGLAVTGELFF,TGTGCCAGTAGTCGTGGACTAGCGGTGACCGGGGAGCTGTTTTTT
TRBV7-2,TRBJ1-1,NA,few,CASSPERGRGGTEAFF,TGTGCCAGCAGCCCGGAACGAGGGCGGGGGGGCACTGAAGCTTTCTTT
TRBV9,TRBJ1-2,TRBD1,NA,CASSGGQGEKNYGYTF,TGTGCCAGCAGCGGGGGACAGGGCGAAAAAAACTATGGCTACACCTTC
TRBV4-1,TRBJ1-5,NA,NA,CASSQDSYSNQPQHF,TGCGCCAGCAGCCAAGATTCGTATAGCAATCAGCCCCAGCATTTT
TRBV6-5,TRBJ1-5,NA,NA,CASSYLQGYQPQHF,TGTGCCAGCAGTTACCTCCAGGGCTATCAGCCCCAGCATTTT
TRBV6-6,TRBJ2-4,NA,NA,CASSPPVTGAKNIQYF,TGTGCCAGCAGTCCCCCCGTGACAGGAGCCAAAAACATTCAGTACTTC
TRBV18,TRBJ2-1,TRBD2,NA,CASSPPAGGSYNEQFF,TGTGCCAGCTCACCACCAGCGGGAGGGTCCTACAATGAGCAGTTCTTC
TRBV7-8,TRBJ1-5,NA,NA,CASSPVRDMGNQPQHF,TGTGCCAGCAGCCCGGTCCGGGACATGGGCAATCAGCCCCAGCATTTT
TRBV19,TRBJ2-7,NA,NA,CASSTLPGHEQYF,TGTGCCAGTAGTACTCTCCCTGGCCACGAGCAGTACTTC
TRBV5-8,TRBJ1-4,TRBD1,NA,CASSDLAETGGEKLFF,TGTGCCAGCAGCGATCTAGCGGAGACAGGGGGTGAAAAACTGTTTTTT
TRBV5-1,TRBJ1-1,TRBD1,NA,CASRAGTGNTEAFF,TGCGCCAGCAGAGCCGGGACAGGGAACACTGAAGCTTTCTTT
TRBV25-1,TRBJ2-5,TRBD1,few,CASSEQGQGGRETQYF,TGTGCCAGCAGTGAACAAGGACAGGGGGGTCGGGAGACCCAGTACTTC
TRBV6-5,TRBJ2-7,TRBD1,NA,CASSYRGQGLSYEQYF,TGTGCCAGCAGTTACCGTGGACAGGGGCTATCCTACGAGCAGTACTTC
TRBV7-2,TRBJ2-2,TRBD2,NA,CASSLDGASGKSGELFF,TGTGCCAGCAGCTTAGACGGGGCTAGCGGGAAATCCGGGGAGCTGTTTTTT
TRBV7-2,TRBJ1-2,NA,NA,CASSLLYGRGYTF,TGTGCCAGCAGCTTATTATATGGCCGCGGCTACACCTTC
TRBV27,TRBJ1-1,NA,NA,CASSLGPNTEAFF,TGTGCCAGCAGTTTGGGCCCTAACACTGAAGCTTTCTTT
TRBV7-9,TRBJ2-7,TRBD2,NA,CASSDLLVAGEGQYF,TGTGCCAGCAGCGACTTGCTAGTAGCGGGGGAGGGGCAGTACTTC
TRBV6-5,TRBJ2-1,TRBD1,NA,CASSTDRGVNEQFF,TGTGCCAGCAGTACGGACAGGGGGGTCAATGAGCAGTTCTTC
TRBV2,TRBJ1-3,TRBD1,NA,CASREWGQALSGNTIYF,TGTGCCAGCAGGGAGTGGGGACAGGCCCTCTCTGGAAACACCATATATTTT
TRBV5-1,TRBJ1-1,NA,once,CASTRLGGLNTEAFF,TGCGCCAGCACCCGCTTGGGGGGTCTGAACACTGAAGCTTTCTTT
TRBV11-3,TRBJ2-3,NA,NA,CASSYTPRDTQYF,TGTGCCAGCAGCTACACTCCGAGGGATACGCAGTATTTT
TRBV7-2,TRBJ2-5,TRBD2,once,CASSSPSGTSGGAGETQYF,TGTGCCAGCAGCTCCCCCAGCGGGACTAGCGGGGGGGCGGGGGAGACCCAGTACTTC
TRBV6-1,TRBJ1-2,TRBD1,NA,CASTPGQGLAGYTF,TGTGCCAGCACCCCCGGACAGGGCTTGGCCGGCTACACCTTC
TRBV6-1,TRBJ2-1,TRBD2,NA,CASRLAVYNEQFF,TGTGCCAGCAGACTAGCGGTCTACAATGAGCAGTTCTTC
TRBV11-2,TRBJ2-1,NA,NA,CASSPGAAYNEQFF,TGTGCCAGCAGCCCCGGCGCGGCCTACAATGAGCAGTTCTTC
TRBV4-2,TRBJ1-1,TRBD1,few,CASSQGGQLEAFF,TGTGCCAGCAGCCAAGGGGGACAGCTTGAAGCTTTCTTT
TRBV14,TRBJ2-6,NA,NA,CASTRRTLEPGANVLTF,TGTGCCAGCACCCGAAGAACCTTGGAGCCTGGGGCCAACGTCCTGACTTTC
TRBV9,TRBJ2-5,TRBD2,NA,CASSVGSGGAGETQYF,TGTGCCAGCAGCGTAGGATCCGGGGGGGCAGGAGAGACCCAGTACTTC
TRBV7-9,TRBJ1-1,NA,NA,CASSLRTEAFF,TGTGCCAGCAGCTTACGCACTGAAGCTTTCTTT
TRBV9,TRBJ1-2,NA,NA,CASSLRTGGYTF,TGTGCCAGCAGCCTCAGGACGGGGGGCTACACCTTC
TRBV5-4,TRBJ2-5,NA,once,CASSPPGGYRAQYF,TGTGCCAGCAGCCCACCCGGCGGGTACCGAGCCCAGTACTTC
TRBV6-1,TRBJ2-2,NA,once,CASRPTGNTGELFF,TGTGCCAGCAGGCCGACAGGGAACACCGGGGAGCTGTTTTTT
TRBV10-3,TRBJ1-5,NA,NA,CAISGGDGNQPQHF,TGTGCCATCAGTGGGGGGGACGGCAATCAGCCCCAGCATTTT
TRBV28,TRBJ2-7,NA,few,CASSLGQPPYEQYF,TGTGCCAGCAGTTTAGGGCAGCCCCCCTACGAGCAGTACTTC
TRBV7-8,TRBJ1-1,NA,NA,CASSLVGTNTEAFF,TGTGCCAGCAGCTTAGTTGGCACGAACACTGAAGCTTTCTTT
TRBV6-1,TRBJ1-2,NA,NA,CASSHDRPNYGYTF,TGTGCCAGCAGCCACGACAGGCCTAACTATGGCTACACCTTC
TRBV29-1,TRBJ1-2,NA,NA,CRTVRCYTF,TGCAGGACAGTAAGGTGCTACACCTTC
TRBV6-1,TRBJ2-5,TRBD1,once,CASRTGGQETQYF,TGTGCCAGCAGGACAGGGGGCCAAGAGACCCAGTACTTC
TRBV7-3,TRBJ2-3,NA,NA,CASSLRAGRTDTQYF,TGTGCCAGCAGCCTCCGGGCGGGGCGCACAGATACGCAGTATTTT
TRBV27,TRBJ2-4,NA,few,CASSTTGGGNIQYF,TGTGCCAGCAGTACTACAGGGGGGGGAAACATTCAGTACTTC